The rows below give T cell receptor beta chains drawn from one sample of a study of blood T cells in healthy people across ages. Each CDR3 protein is one row after TCRdb ran MiXCR on the 5' RACE reads. This table has 800,000 to 900,000 distinct CDR3 sequences, around 68% appearing once. Material for sequencing was blood. Source of these receptors: a young man in good health. Each CDR3 is given with its conserved first and last residue. D genes are given only for firm matches. The size of a clone is reported for some rows only, either as once, few or many, or as a class for expanded clones.

TRBV2	-	-	TRBJ1-2	TGTGCCAGCAGTGAAGCAGGGGTCTATGGCTACACCTTC	CASSEAGVYGYTF
TRBV29-1	few	-	TRBJ2-1	TGCAGCGTTGGCGCGGCGCAGAATGAGCAGTTCTTC	CSVGAAQNEQFF
TRBV2	-	-	TRBJ2-6	TGTGCCAGCAGTGATTGGTCTGGGGCCAACGTCCTGACTTTC	CASSDWSGANVLTF
TRBV12-3/TRBV12-4	-	-	TRBJ1-6	TGTGCCAGCAGCTCTGACGGGTACGATTCACCCCTCCACTTT	CASSSDGYDSPLHF
TRBV6-2/TRBV6-3	once	TRBD2	TRBJ2-2	TGTGCCAGCAAACCGGGACTAGCAGGGTCCGGGGAGCTGTTTTTT	CASKPGLAGSGELFF
TRBV6-2/TRBV6-3	-	TRBD1	TRBJ2-1	TGTGCCACCAGGGGGAATTCCTACAATGAGCAGTTCTTC	CATRGNSYNEQFF
TRBV4-3	-	-	TRBJ2-5	TGCGCCAGCAGCCAAGATCGGGCGGCAGCTTTCCCGGGAGAGACCCAGTACTTC	CASSQDRAAAFPGETQYF
TRBV2	-	-	TRBJ2-2	TGCGCCAGCAGCCGGACAGTATTTGGGGGCGGGGAGCTGTTTTTT	CASSRTVFGGGELFF
TRBV5-8	few	-	TRBJ2-1	TGTGCCAGCAGCTTGGGTTGGACAGAGCAGTTCTTC	CASSLGWTEQFF
TRBV4-3	few	-	TRBJ2-4	TGCGCCAGCAGCCAAGATCTGAGTTCGGGCGTATACATTCAGTACTTC	CASSQDLSSGVYIQYF
TRBV20-1	few	-	TRBJ1-5	TGCAGTGCCCCGGGCCAAGTAATCAATCAGCCCCAGCATTTT	CSAPGQVINQPQHF
TRBV5-1	-	-	TRBJ1-2	TGCGCCAGCAGCCCCCGGGGTGGGGCTAACACCTTC	CASSPRGGANTF
TRBV21-1	few	-	TRBJ1-1	TGTGCCAGCAGCAAATTAAACCGGAGCACTGAAGCTTTCTTT	CASSKLNRSTEAFF
TRBV6-1	-	-	TRBJ2-3	TGTGCCAGCAGTGATATGGATACGCAGTATTTT	CASSDMDTQYF
TRBV4-2	few	TRBD2	TRBJ2-3	TGTGCCAGCAGCCAAGAGCGGGGGGGCTCAGATACGCAGTATTTT	CASSQERGGSDTQYF
TRBV27	many	TRBD2	TRBJ2-5	TGTGCCAGCAGTTTAGCGGGGGGGCCTGGGGAGACCCAGTACTTC	CASSLAGGPGETQYF
TRBV9	-	TRBD1	TRBJ2-7	TGTGCCAGCAGCCCCAGGACAGGACCGAGGGACGAGCAGTACTTC	CASSPRTGPRDEQYF